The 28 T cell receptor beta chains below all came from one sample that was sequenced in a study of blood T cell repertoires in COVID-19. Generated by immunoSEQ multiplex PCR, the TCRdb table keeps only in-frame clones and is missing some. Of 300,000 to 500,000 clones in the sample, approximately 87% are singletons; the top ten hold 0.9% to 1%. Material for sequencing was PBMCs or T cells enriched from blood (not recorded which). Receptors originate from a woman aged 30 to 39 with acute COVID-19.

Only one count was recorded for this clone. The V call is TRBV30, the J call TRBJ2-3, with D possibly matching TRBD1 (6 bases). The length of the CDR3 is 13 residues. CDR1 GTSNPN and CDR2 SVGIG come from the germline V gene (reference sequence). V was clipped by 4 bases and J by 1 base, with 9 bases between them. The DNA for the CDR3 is TGTGCCTGGAACCCAGGGGGCACAGATACGCAGTATTTT. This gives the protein CAWNPGGTDTQYF.

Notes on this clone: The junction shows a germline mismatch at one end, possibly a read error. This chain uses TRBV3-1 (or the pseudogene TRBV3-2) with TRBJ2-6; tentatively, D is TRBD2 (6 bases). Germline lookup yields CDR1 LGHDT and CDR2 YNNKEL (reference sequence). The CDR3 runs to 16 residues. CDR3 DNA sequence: TGTGCCAGCAGCCAAGCCGGGAGCTCTGGGGCTAACGTCCTGACTTTC. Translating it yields CASSQAGSSGANVLTF.

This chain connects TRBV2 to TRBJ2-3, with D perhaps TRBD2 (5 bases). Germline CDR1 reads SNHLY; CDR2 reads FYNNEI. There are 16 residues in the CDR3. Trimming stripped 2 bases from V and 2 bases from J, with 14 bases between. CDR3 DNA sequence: TGTGCCAGCAGTGAATCCGGGGTCCCTTCCACAGATACGCAGTATTTT. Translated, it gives CASSESGVPSTDTQYF.

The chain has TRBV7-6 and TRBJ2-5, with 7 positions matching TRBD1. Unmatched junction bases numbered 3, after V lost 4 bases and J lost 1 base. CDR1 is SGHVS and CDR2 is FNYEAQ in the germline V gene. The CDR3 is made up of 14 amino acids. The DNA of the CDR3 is TGTGCCAGCAGCTCGGGGACAGCCCAAGAGACCCAGTACTTC. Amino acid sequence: CASSSGTAQETQYF.

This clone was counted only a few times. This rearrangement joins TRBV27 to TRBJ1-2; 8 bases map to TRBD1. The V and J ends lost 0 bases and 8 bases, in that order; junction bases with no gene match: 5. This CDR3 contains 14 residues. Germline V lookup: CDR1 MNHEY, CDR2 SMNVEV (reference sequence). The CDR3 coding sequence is TGTGCCAGCAGTTTATCCAGCAGGGGGCAGGGCTACACCTTC. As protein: CASSLSSRGQGYTF.

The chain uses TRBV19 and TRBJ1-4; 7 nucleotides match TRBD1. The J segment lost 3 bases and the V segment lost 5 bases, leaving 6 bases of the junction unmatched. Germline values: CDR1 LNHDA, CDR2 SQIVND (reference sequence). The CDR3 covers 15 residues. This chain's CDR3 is CASSEDRDANEKLFF. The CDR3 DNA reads TGTGCCAGTAGTGAAGACAGGGACGCTAATGAAAAACTGTTTTTT.

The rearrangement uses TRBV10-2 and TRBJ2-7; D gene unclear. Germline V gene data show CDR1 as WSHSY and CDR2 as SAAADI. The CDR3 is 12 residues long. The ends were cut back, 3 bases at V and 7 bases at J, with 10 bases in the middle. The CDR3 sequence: CASSERLLEQYF. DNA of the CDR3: TGCGCCAGCAGTGAACGGTTGCTAGAGCAGTACTTC.

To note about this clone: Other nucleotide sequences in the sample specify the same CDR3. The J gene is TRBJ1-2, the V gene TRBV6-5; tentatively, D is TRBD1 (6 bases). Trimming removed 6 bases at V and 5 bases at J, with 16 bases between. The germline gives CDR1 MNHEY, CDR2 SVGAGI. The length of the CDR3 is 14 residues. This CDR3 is CASRPLTGYYGYTF. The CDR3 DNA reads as TGTGCCAGCAGGCCCCTAACAGGGTATTATGGCTACACCTTC.

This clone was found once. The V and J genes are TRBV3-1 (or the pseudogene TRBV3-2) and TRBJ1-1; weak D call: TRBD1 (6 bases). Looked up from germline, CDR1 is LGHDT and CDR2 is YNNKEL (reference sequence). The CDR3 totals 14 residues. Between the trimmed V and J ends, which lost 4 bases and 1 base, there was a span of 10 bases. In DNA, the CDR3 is TGTGCCAGCAGCCCCCTACAGGGGAACACTGAAGCTTTCTTT. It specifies CASSPLQGNTEAFF.

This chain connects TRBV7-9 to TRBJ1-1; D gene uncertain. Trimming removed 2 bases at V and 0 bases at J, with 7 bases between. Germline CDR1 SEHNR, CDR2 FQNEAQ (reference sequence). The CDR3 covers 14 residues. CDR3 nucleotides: TGTGCCAGCAGCTTAACACAGCTGAACACTGAAGCTTTCTTT. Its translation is CASSLTQLNTEAFF.

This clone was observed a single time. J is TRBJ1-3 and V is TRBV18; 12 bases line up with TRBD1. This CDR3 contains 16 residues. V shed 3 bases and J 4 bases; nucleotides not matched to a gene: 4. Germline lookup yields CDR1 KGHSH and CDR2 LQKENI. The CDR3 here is CASSPGQGAPGNTIYF. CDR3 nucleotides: TGTGCCAGCTCACCGGGACAGGGGGCGCCCGGAAACACCATATATTTT.

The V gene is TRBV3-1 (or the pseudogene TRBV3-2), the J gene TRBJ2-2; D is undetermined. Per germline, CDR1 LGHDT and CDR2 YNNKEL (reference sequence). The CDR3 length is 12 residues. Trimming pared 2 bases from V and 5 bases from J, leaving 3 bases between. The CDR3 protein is CASSQLTGELFF. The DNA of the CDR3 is TGTGCCAGCAGCCAACTAACCGGGGAGCTGTTTTTT.

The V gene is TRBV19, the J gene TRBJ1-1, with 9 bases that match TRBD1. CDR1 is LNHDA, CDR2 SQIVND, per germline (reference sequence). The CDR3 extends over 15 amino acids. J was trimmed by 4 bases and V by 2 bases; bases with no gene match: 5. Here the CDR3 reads CASSIYGTGTTEAFF. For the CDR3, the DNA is TGTGCCAGTAGTATATATGGGACAGGGACCACTGAAGCTTTCTTT.

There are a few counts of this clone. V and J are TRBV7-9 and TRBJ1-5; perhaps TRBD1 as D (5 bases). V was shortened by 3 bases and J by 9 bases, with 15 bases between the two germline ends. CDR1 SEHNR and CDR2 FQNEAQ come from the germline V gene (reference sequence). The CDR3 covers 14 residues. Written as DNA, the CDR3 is TGTGCCAGCAGCTTCGGACGGCTAAGGGGGCCCCAGCATTTT. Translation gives CASSFGRLRGPQHF.

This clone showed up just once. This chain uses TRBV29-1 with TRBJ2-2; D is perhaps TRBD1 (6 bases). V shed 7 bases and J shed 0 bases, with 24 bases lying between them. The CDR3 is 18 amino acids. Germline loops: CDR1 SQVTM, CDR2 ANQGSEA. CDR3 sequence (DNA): TGCAGCGCAAACACCTTAACAGGGTGGGGGCCGAACACCGGGGAGCTGTTTTTT. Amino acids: CSANTLTGWGPNTGELFF.

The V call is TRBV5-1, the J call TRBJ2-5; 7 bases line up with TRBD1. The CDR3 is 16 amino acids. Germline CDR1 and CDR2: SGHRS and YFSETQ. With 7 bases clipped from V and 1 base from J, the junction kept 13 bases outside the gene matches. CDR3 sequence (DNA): TGCGCCAGCCGACCTACACAGGGGCCCCTCCAAGAGACCCAGTACTTC. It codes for CASRPTQGPLQETQYF.

The CDR3: CASSRGLNNEQFF. Written as DNA, the CDR3 is TGCGCCAGCAGCCGGGGACTGAACAATGAGCAGTTCTTC. This chain uses TRBV4-1 with TRBJ2-1; D is possibly TRBD2 (6 bases). The CDR3 extends over 13 amino acids. V lost 4 bases and J lost 5, with 9 bases in between. Germline-derived CDR1 and CDR2 are MGHRA and YSYEKL.

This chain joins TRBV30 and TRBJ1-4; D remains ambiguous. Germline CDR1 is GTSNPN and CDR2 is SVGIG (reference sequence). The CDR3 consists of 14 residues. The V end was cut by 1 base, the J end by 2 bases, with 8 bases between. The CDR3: CAWSEWETNEKLFF. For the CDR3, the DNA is TGTGCCTGGAGTGAGTGGGAGACTAATGAAAAACTGTTTTTT.

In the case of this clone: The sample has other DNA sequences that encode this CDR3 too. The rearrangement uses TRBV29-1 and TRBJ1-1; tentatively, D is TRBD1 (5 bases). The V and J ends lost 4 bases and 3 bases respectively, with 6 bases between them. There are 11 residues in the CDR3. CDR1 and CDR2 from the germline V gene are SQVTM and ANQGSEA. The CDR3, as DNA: TGCAGCGTTGTCAGGGACACTGAAGCTTTCTTT. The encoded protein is CSVVRDTEAFF.

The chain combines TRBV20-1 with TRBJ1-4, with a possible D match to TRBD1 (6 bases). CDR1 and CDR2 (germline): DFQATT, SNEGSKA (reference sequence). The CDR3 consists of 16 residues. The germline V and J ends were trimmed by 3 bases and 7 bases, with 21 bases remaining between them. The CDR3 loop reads CSASPVNRVLGEKLFF. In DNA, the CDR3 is TGCAGTGCTAGTCCGGTGAACAGGGTCTTAGGTGAAAAACTGTTTTTT.

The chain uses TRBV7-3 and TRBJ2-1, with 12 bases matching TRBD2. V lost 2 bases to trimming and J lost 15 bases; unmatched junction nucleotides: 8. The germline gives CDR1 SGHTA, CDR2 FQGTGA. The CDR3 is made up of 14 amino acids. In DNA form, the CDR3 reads TGTGCCAGCAGCTTAGCGGCTAGCGGGGGGGCGGTGTTCTTC. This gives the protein CASSLAASGGAVFF.

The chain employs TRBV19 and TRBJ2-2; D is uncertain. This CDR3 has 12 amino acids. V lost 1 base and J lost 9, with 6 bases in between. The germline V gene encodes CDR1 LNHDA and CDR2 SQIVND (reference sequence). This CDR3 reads CASSIVSRELFF. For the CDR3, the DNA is TGTGCCAGTAGTATAGTCTCCCGGGAGCTGTTTTTT.

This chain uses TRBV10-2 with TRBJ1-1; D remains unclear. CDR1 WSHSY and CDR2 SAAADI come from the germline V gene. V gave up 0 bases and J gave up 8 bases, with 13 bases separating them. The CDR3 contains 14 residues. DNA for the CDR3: TGCGCCAGCAGTGAGTCGAAGGCGGGCCTGGAAGCTTTCTTT. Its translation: CASSESKAGLEAFF.

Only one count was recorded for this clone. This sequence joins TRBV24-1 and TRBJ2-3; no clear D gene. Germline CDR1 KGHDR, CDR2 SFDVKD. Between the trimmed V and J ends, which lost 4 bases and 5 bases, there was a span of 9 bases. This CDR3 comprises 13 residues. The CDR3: CATSDPSLDTQYF. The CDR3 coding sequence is TGTGCCACCAGTGACCCAAGCTTAGATACGCAGTATTTT.

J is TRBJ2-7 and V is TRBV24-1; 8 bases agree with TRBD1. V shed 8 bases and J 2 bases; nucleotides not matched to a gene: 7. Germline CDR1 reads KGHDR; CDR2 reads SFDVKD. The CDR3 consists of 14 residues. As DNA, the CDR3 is TGTGCCACCAATCCAGGGGGCGGCCCCTACGAGCAGTACTTC. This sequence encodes CATNPGGGPYEQYF.

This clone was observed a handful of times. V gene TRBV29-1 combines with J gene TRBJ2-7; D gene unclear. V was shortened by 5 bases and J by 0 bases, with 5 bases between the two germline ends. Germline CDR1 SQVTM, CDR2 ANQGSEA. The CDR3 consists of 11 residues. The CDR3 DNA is TGCAGCGTTACAACCTCCTACGAGCAGTACTTC. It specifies CSVTTSYEQYF.

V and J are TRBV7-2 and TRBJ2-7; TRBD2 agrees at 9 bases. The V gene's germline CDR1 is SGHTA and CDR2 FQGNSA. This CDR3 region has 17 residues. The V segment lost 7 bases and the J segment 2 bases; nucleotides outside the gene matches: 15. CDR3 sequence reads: CASTLTAGGGATYEQYF. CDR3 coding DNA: TGTGCCAGCACCCTAACCGCGGGCGGGGGGGCAACCTACGAGCAGTACTTC.

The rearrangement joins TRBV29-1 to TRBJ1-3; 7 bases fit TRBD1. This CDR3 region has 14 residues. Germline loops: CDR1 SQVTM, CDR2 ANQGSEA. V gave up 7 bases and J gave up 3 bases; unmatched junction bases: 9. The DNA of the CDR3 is TGCAGCGCCCGGGACAGCGGATTTGGAAACACCATATATTTT. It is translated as CSARDSGFGNTIYF.